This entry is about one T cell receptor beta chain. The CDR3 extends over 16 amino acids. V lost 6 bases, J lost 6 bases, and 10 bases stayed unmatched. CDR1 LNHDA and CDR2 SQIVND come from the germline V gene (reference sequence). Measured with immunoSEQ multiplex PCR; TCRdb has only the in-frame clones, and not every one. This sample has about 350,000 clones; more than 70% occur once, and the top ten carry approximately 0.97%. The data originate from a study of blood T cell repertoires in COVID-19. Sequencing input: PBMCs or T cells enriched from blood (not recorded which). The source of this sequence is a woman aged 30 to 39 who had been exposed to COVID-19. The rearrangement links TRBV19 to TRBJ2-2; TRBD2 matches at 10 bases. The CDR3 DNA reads TGTGCCAGTAGGGCGACTAGCGGGCCCCTCGCCGGGGAGCTGTTTTTT. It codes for CASRATSGPLAGELFF.